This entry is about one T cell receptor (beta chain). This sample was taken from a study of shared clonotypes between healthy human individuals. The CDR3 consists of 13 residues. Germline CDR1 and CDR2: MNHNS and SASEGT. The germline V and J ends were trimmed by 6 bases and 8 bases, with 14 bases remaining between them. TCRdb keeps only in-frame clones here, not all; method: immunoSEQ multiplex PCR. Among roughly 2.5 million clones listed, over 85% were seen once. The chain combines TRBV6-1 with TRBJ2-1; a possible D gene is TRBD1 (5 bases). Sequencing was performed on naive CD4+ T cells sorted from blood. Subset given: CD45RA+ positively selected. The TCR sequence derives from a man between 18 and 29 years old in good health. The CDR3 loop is CASSKGNSYEQFF. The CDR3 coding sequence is TGTGCCAGCAGCAAGGGGAACAGCTATGAGCAGTTCTTC.